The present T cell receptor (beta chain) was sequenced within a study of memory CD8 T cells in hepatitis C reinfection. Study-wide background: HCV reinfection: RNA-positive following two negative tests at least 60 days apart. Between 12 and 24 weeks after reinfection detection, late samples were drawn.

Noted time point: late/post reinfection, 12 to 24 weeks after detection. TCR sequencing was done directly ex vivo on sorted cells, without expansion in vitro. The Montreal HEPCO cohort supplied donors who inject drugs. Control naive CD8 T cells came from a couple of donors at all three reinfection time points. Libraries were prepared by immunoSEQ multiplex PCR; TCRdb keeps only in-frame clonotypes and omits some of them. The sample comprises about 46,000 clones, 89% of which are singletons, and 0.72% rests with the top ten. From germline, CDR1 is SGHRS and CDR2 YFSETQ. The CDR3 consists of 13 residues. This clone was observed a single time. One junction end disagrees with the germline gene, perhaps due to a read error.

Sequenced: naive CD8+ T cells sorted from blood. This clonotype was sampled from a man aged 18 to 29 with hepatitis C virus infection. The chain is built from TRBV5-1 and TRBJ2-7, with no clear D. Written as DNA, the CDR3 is TGCGCCAGCAGCTTGGAGAGATTCTACGAGCGGTACTTC. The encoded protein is CASSLERFYERYF.